These 27 T cell receptor beta chains originate from one sample sequenced in a study of cytomegalovirus exposure and HLA in healthy donors. Primers included in the PCR were 60 Vbeta and 13 Jbeta primers. Some clones are missing from TCRdb's copy, which holds only in-frame ones; the method was immunoSEQ multiplex PCR. Here the sample table reports roughly 120,000 clones. The sequenced material came from PBMCs. The receptor set was obtained from a man aged 35-49 years in good health and CMV-seropositive.

The chain has TRBV7-8 and TRBJ1-6, with 8 bases aligning to TRBD1. The CDR3 contains 14 residues. Per germline, CDR1 SGHVS and CDR2 FQNEAQ. Unmatched junction bases numbered 11, after V lost 11 bases and J lost 8 bases. The CDR3 loop reads CAGLEDRADSPLHF. CDR3 DNA sequence: TGTGCCGGCCTTGAGGACAGGGCGGATTCACCCCTCCACTTT.

This chain links TRBV28 with TRBJ2-7, with TRBD2 matching over 8 bases. CDR1 is MDHEN and CDR2 is SYDVKM in the germline V gene. CDR3 length equals 15 residues. Trimming cost V 3 bases and J 4 bases; bases outside gene matches: 8. The CDR3 here is CASSLPYTSGYEQYF. The CDR3 nucleotides are TGTGCCAGCAGTTTGCCCTACACTAGCGGTTACGAGCAGTACTTC.

The rearrangement links TRBV14 to TRBJ2-1; 8 nucleotides line up with TRBD2. Germline V gene lookup returns CDR1 SGHDN and CDR2 FVKESK. The CDR3 is made up of 17 amino acids. V shed 0 bases, J shed 8 bases, and the junction held 12 bases outside the gene matches. This chain's CDR3 is CASSQDGIAGLLDEQFF. The CDR3 DNA reads as TGTGCCAGCAGCCAAGACGGAATAGCGGGGTTATTGGATGAGCAGTTCTTC.

J is TRBJ2-1 and V is TRBV27; D not resolved. V shed 10 bases and J shed 5 bases, with 18 bases lying between them. Germline CDR1 MNHEY, CDR2 SMNVEV (reference sequence). This CDR3 comprises 14 residues. The CDR3 here is CATAGPAINNEQFF. The CDR3 bases are TGTGCCACGGCAGGTCCGGCTATCAACAATGAGCAGTTCTTC.

The rearrangement uses TRBV19 and TRBJ2-5, with 10 bases matching TRBD1. The CDR3 extends over 14 amino acids. The V segment lost 3 bases and the J segment 4 bases; nucleotides outside the gene matches: 2. Germline CDR1 and CDR2: LNHDA and SQIVND (reference sequence). Written as DNA, the CDR3 is TGTGCCAGTAGTATGGGACAGGGGCGAGAGACCCAGTACTTC. Its translation is CASSMGQGRETQYF. Together with reference TRBV19 and TRBJ2-5, the CDR3 gives the full variable domain: DGGITQSPKYLFRKEGQNVTLSCEQNLNHDAMYWYRQDPGQGLRLIYYSQIVNDFQKGDIAEGYSVSREKKESFPLTVTSAQKNPTAFYLCASSMGQGRETQYFGPGTRLLVL.

The rearrangement uses TRBV11-3 and TRBJ2-1; 10 bases agree with TRBD1. CDR1 and CDR2 (germline): SGHNT, YENEEA. Trimming at V came to 5 bases and at J to 7 bases, leaving 5 bases not matched to a gene. The CDR3 runs to 14 residues. DNA for the CDR3: TGTGCCAGCAGCAAAGAGGGACAGGGGAATGAGCAGTTCTTC. It translates to CASSKEGQGNEQFF.

The chain combines TRBV7-8 with TRBJ2-6, with unresolved D. Trimming cost V 1 base and J 4 bases, with 8 bases left between them. Germline V gene sequence: CDR1 SGHVS, CDR2 FQNEAQ. The CDR3 loop spans 15 amino acids. CDR3 in amino acids: CASSLENFGANVLTF. CDR3 DNA sequence: TGTGCCAGCAGCTTAGAGAACTTCGGGGCCAACGTCCTGACTTTC.

The genes are TRBV7-3 and TRBJ2-2, with TRBD1 matching over 12 bases. CDR1 and CDR2 from the germline V gene are SGHTA and FQGTGA. After removal of 1 base from V and 4 bases from J, the junction contained 4 bases not matched to a gene. CDR3 length: 17 residues. The CDR3 spells CASSLKGTGGGTGELFF. The DNA for the CDR3 is TGTGCCAGCAGCTTAAAGGGGACAGGGGGCGGCACCGGGGAGCTGTTTTTT.

The chain recombines TRBV7-9 with TRBJ1-1; D is undetermined. V was trimmed by 1 base and J by 5 bases, leaving 11 bases between them. Germline-derived CDR1 and CDR2 are SEHNR and FQNEAQ (reference sequence). The CDR3 runs 14 residues. The CDR3 here is CASSLEGGRTEAFF. The DNA of the CDR3 is TGTGCCAGCAGCTTAGAGGGAGGGAGGACTGAAGCTTTCTTT.

The V gene is TRBV11-1, the J gene TRBJ1-5, with 10 bases aligning to TRBD1. The CDR3 totals 15 residues. CDR1 and CDR2 (germline): SGHAT, FQDESV (reference sequence). V lost 5 bases and J lost 4; bases outside the gene matches: 5. The CDR3 region has the DNA TGTGCCAGCAGCCAGGGGACAGGGGTTAATCAGCCCCAGCATTTT. The encoded protein is CASSQGTGVNQPQHF.

The chain joins TRBV27 to TRBJ1-5, with D perhaps matching TRBD1 (6 bases). V was clipped by 8 bases and J by 6 bases, with 17 bases between them. The germline V gene encodes CDR1 MNHEY and CDR2 SMNVEV (reference sequence). There are 14 residues in the CDR3. The CDR3 DNA reads as TGTGCCAGCGGACCCCTCCAGGGGCTTCAGCCCCAGCATTTT. Translating it yields CASGPLQGLQPQHF.

This rearrangement joins TRBV5-1 to TRBJ2-7; the D gene is possibly TRBD1 (6 bases). V was shortened by 3 bases and J by 7 bases, with 8 bases between the two germline ends. This CDR3 has 11 amino acids. CDR1 is SGHRS, CDR2 YFSETQ, per germline. The CDR3: CASSSDREQYF. The CDR3 DNA sequence: TGCGCCAGCAGCTCGGACAGAGAGCAGTACTTC.

V gene TRBV4-1 combines with J gene TRBJ2-7; TRBD2 matches 13 bases. CDR1 and CDR2 from the germline V gene are MGHRA and YSYEKL. The CDR3 sequence is 17 residues long. Germline trimming cut 0 bases from V and 0 bases from J; bases unmatched to any gene: 2. CDR3 in DNA: TGCGCCAGCAGCCAAGAGAGGACTAGCGGGAGCTCCTACGAGCAGTACTTC. Its protein is CASSQERTSGSSYEQYF.

This chain connects TRBV29-1 to TRBJ1-5; 8 nucleotides match TRBD1. The V gene's germline CDR1 is SQVTM and CDR2 ANQGSEA. The junction had 4 bases not matched to a gene; V was cut back by 3 bases and J by 6 bases. The CDR3 is 13 amino acids. CDR3 region: CSVEFDRGQPQHF. For the CDR3, the DNA is TGCAGCGTTGAGTTTGACAGGGGTCAGCCCCAGCATTTT. Together with reference TRBV29-1 and TRBJ1-5, the CDR3 gives the full variable domain: SAVISQKPSRDICQRGTSLTIQCQVDSQVTMMFWYRQQPGQSLTLIATANQGSEATYESGFVIDKFPISRPNLTFSTLTVSNMSPEDSSIYLCSVEFDRGQPQHFGDGTRLSIL.

The chain couples TRBV11-1 to TRBJ1-1, with D unclear. Germline V lookup: CDR1 SGHAT, CDR2 FQDESV (reference sequence). CDR3 length equals 14 residues. Deletions cut 3 bases from V and 4 bases from J, with 12 bases between. The CDR3 nucleotides are TGTGCCAGCAGCTTGTCGGAGGGTACCACTGAAGCTTTCTTT. Protein sequence: CASSLSEGTTEAFF.

V and J are TRBV27 and TRBJ1-4, with D unclear. CDR1 MNHEY and CDR2 SMNVEV come from the germline V gene (reference sequence). Trimming took 0 bases from V and 7 from J, leaving 12 bases between them. The CDR3 has 15 residues. The DNA of the CDR3 is TGTGCCAGCAGTTTATCGTCCGGGTTGTCTGAAAAACTGTTTTTT. Residues: CASSLSSGLSEKLFF.

On this clone itself: A read error may produce the germline difference seen at one junction end. The chain has TRBV15 and TRBJ2-4; 11 bases align to TRBD1. CDR1 is LNHNV and CDR2 is YYDKDF in the germline V gene (reference sequence). The CDR3 is made up of 17 amino acids. CDR3 loop: CVTSIPAGQGAEDIQYF. The CDR3 DNA reads as TGTGTCACCAGCATCCCGGCAGGACAGGGGGCCGAGGACATTCAGTACTTC.

This rearrangement joins TRBV5-4 to TRBJ2-7, with D unclear. Between the trimmed V and J ends, which lost 0 bases and 2 bases, there was a span of 12 bases. The CDR3 length is 15 residues. From germline, CDR1 is SGHNT and CDR2 YYREEE (reference sequence). Here the CDR3 reads CASSLGAAAAYEQYF. CDR3 sequence (DNA): TGTGCCAGCAGCTTGGGCGCGGCAGCCGCCTACGAGCAGTACTTC. The full variable domain, completed using reference TRBV5-4 and TRBJ2-7, is ETGVTQSPTHLIKTRGQQVTLRCSSQSGHNTVSWYQQALGQGPQFIFQYYREEENGRGNFPPRFSGLQFPNYSSELNVNALELDDSALYLCASSLGAAAAYEQYFGPGTRLTVT.

The chain recombines TRBV2 with TRBJ1-6; D call uncertain. CDR1 and CDR2 from the germline V gene are SNHLY and FYNNEI. The length of the CDR3 is 14 residues. V was clipped by 6 bases and J by 9 bases, with 15 bases between them. CDR3 region: CASSSMSAASPLHF. Here the CDR3 DNA reads TGTGCCAGCAGCAGTATGTCCGCTGCTTCACCCCTCCACTTT.

This chain links TRBV28 with TRBJ2-2; 12 positions match TRBD1. Germline trimming cut 3 bases from V and 6 bases from J; bases unmatched to any gene: 8. This CDR3 spans 17 amino acids. From germline, CDR1 is MDHEN and CDR2 SYDVKM. The CDR3 region has the DNA TGTGCCAGCAGTTTGGTACTGGGACAGGGGGCGGCCGGGGAGCTGTTTTTT. Translating gives CASSLVLGQGAAGELFF.

The chain carries TRBV6-5 and TRBJ1-2; 8 bases map to TRBD1. V shed 6 bases and J 7 bases; nucleotides not matched to a gene: 13. The CDR3 loop spans 15 amino acids. CDR1 MNHEY and CDR2 SVGAGI come from the germline V gene. CDR3 residues: CASRSLQGDLAGYTF. The CDR3 DNA reads as TGTGCCAGCAGATCTCTACAGGGGGATTTGGCTGGCTACACCTTC.

The chain carries TRBV5-1 and TRBJ2-2, with TRBD2 matching 8 bases. Germline values: CDR1 SGHRS, CDR2 YFSETQ. The CDR3 length is 16 residues. The trim removed 4 bases at V and 3 bases at J, leaving 8 bases unmatched. CDR3 coding DNA: TGCGCCAGCAGCAGGCGGGAGGTCGTCGACACCGGGGAGCTGTTTTTT. Translating gives CASSRREVVDTGELFF.

This chain uses TRBV28 with TRBJ1-1; D is perhaps TRBD1 (5 bases). The CDR3 is 13 residues long. V dropped 5 bases and J dropped 4 bases, with 11 bases sitting between them. Looked up from germline, CDR1 is MDHEN and CDR2 is SYDVKM. CDR3 sequence reads: CASSPGGGTEAFF. As DNA, the CDR3 is TGTGCCAGCAGTCCGGGGGGTGGCACTGAAGCTTTCTTT.

This rearrangement joins TRBV28 to TRBJ1-3, with a possible D match to TRBD1 (6 bases). The V end lost 9 bases, the J end lost 0 bases, and 18 bases lay between the germline ends. The CDR3 loop spans 16 amino acids. Germline values: CDR1 MDHEN, CDR2 SYDVKM. The CDR3 bases are TGTGCCAGTCGCGGTCCAGGGGAAAGCTCTGGAAACACCATATATTTT. The encoded protein is CASRGPGESSGNTIYF.

The chain is built from TRBV7-2 and TRBJ1-2; weak D call: TRBD1 (5 bases). The germline V gene encodes CDR1 SGHTA and CDR2 FQGNSA. CDR3 size: 14 residues. V dropped 1 base and J dropped 4 bases, with 10 bases sitting between them. Written as DNA, the CDR3 is TGTGCCAGCAGCTTAGTACGGGGGACCTATGGCTACACCTTC. Translating it yields CASSLVRGTYGYTF. The whole variable domain, filled in from reference TRBV7-2 and TRBJ1-2, reads GAGVSQSPSNKVTEKGKDVELRCDPISGHTALYWYRQSLGQGLEFLIYFQGNSAPDKSGLPSDRFSAERTGGSVSTLTIQRTQQEDSAVYLCASSLVRGTYGYTFGSGTRLTVV.

The CDR3 reads CASSSPGVGLWEQYF. The CDR3 nucleotides are TGTGCCAGTAGTAGCCCAGGGGTCGGATTGTGGGAGCAGTACTTC. The chain has TRBV19 and TRBJ2-7; perhaps TRBD1 as D (6 bases). Trimming took 4 bases from V and 7 from J, leaving 20 bases between them. The CDR3 is 15 residues long. Per germline, CDR1 LNHDA and CDR2 SQIVND (reference sequence).

The CDR3 nucleotides are TGTGCCAGCAGCTTGGGCTATCGGGATAATGAGCAGTTCTTC. It yields the protein CASSLGYRDNEQFF. The genes are TRBV7-9 and TRBJ2-1, with D tentatively TRBD2 (5 bases). Germline lookup yields CDR1 SEHNR and CDR2 FQNEAQ (reference sequence). The V end lost 3 bases, the J end lost 7 bases, and 13 bases lay between the germline ends. The CDR3 is 14 residues long.